This TCR beta chain comes out of a study of blood T cell repertoires in COVID-19. Assay: immunoSEQ multiplex PCR; the TCRdb copy retains only in-frame clones and omits some. The sample records 150,000 or so clones, about four fifths being singletons. Germline loops: CDR1 SGHRS, CDR2 YFSETQ. The CDR3 totals 16 residues. After removal of 4 bases from V and 7 bases from J, the junction contained 9 bases not matched to a gene. The material sequenced was PBMCs or T cells enriched from blood (not recorded which). The clonotype comes from a man aged 50 to 59 who had recovered from COVID-19. V is TRBV5-1 and J is TRBJ2-1; 12 positions agree with TRBD2. CDR3 sequence reads: CASSPGLAGGRNEQFF. The CDR3 DNA follows: TGCGCCAGCAGCCCAGGCCTAGCGGGGGGGCGGAATGAGCAGTTCTTC. Supplemented by reference TRBV5-1 and TRBJ2-1, the full variable domain reads KAGVTQTPRYLIKTRGQQVTLSCSPISGHRSVSWYQQTPGQGLQFLFEYFSETQRNKGNFPGRFSGRQFSNSRSEMNVSTLELGDSALYLCASSPGLAGGRNEQFFGPGTRLTVL.